Following are 2 T cell receptor beta chains from one sample sequenced in a study of shared clonotypes between healthy human individuals. Produced via immunoSEQ multiplex PCR; TCRdb's table is partial and in-frame only. The sample shows approximately 500,000 clones, 81% of them seen only once. The specimen was PBMCs. These receptors were collected from a woman in her thirties or forties in good health. Some clones in this sample may be carry-over from other donors' samples.

In regard to this clone: This likely stems from a read error, as it lies one base from a far larger clone. Different DNA sequences within this sample yield the same CDR3. The chain combines TRBV6-5 with TRBJ2-7; D perhaps matches TRBD1 (5 bases). CDR1 is MNHEY and CDR2 is SVGAGI in the germline V gene. The CDR3 totals 13 residues. In DNA form, the CDR3 reads TGCGCCAGCAGTTACAGGTCGAAGCTCGAGCAGTACTTC. Protein product: CASSYRSKLEQYF.

V and J are TRBV18 and TRBJ2-1, with TRBD2 matching over 7 bases. V shed 9 bases, J shed 3 bases, and the junction held 8 bases outside the gene matches. Per the germline V gene, CDR1 is KGHSH and CDR2 is LQKENI. CDR3 size: 14 residues. This chain's CDR3 is CASSRSGIYNEQFF. CDR3 DNA: TGTGCCAGTTCCCGAAGCGGGATCTACAATGAGCAGTTCTTC.